Included here is one T cell receptor (beta chain) sequence, with context. As yet, its antigen is unknown. Under the authors' procedure: In the immunoSEQ data, sequences were junction-only and lacked quality scores, so filtering differed. Profiling relied on immunoSEQ multiplex PCR, and the TCRdb table lists in-frame clones only, not all of them. That table is the source of V, J and clone size, and D and trimming were worked out from the DNA. This sample has 950,000 to 1,100,000 clones, with roughly 75% found just once. This sample was taken from a study of shared clonotypes between healthy human individuals. On the study more broadly: Per donor, three plates held CD4 naive cells, three held CD4 memory, two held CD8 naive and one held CD8 memory. Study-level results: Tissue TCR repertoires likely differ from these blood-only repertoires.

Recent vaccinations or acute infections were absent in the healthy HIV-negative adult donors. V was shortened by 6 bases and J by 8 bases, with 20 bases between the two germline ends. From germline, CDR1 is KGHSH and CDR2 LQKENI. CDR3 length: 15 amino acids. The V call is TRBV18, the J call TRBJ2-4, with D perhaps TRBD2 (6 bases). Input material: memory CD4+ T cells sorted from blood. Subset given: CD45RA-negative fraction. This clonotype originated in a man younger than 30 in good health. CDR3 sequence: CASSRTSQSGDIQYF. The DNA for the CDR3 is TGTGCCAGCTCCCGCACCAGCCAATCGGGGGACATTCAGTACTTC.